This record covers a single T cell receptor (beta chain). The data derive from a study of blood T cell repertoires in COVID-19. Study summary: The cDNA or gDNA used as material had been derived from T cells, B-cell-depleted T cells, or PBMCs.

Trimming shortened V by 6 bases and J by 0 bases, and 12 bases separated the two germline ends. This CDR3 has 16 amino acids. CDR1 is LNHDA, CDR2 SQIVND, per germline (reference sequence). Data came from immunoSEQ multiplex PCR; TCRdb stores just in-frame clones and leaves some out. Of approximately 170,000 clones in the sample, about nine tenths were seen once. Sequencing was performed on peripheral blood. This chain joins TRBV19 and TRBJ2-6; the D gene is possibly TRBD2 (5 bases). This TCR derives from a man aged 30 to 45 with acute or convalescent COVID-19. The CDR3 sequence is CASRAGRTSGANVLTF. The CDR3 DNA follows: TGTGCCAGTAGGGCGGGTCGGACCTCTGGGGCCAACGTCCTGACTTTC.